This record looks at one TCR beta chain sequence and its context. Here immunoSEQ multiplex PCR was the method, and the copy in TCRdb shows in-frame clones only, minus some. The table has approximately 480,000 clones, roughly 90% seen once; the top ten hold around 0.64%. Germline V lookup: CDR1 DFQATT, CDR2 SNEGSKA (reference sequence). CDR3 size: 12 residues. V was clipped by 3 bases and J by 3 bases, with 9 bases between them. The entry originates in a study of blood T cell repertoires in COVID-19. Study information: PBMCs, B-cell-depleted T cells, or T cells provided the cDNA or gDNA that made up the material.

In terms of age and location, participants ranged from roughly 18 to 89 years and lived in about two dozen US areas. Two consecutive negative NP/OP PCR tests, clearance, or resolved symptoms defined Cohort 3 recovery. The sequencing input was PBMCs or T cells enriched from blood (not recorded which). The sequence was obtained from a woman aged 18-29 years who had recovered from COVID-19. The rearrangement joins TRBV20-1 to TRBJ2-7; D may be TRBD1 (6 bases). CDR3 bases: TGCAGTGCTAGTTTAGGGGGCTACGAGCAGTACTTC. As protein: CSASLGGYEQYF.